One sample yielded the 25 T cell receptor beta chains listed below, sequenced in a study of vaccination and CD4 T cells after COVID-19. Documented treatment: roughly 10-day PBMC culture with coronavirus spike peptide pools or control peptides (ViraFEST assay). Their recognized antigens are unknown. An Oncomine TCR Beta short-read assay was used to sequence the DNA from cultured CD4+ T cells. Each CDR3 protein gets one entry after TCRdb re-called the PCR reads with MiXCR. The sample has 15,000 to 20,000 distinct CDR3 sequences; just over 55% are singletons. Sequencing was carried out using CD4+ T cells from blood, cultured in vitro. Every receptor here comes from a human donor who had recovered from COVID-19.

Only a few counts were recorded for this clonotype. CDR3 in DNA: TGTGCCAGCACACTTACACGGGATGGCTATGGCTACACCTTC. Its translation is CASTLTRDGYGYTF. This rearrangement joins TRBV6-1 to TRBJ1-2; the D is unclear. V lost 7 bases to trimming and J lost 4 bases, with 16 bases between them. The CDR3 length is 14 residues. The V gene's germline CDR1 is MNHNS and CDR2 SASEGT.

The chain has TRBV20-1 and TRBJ1-2, with 7 bases that match TRBD1. Germline-derived CDR1 and CDR2 are DFQATT and SNEGSKA (reference sequence). The CDR3 is made up of 14 amino acids. V lost 3 bases and J lost 3; bases outside the gene matches: 7. CDR3 residues: CSARGLDRDYGYTF. The CDR3 coding sequence is TGCAGTGCTAGGGGCCTCGACAGGGACTATGGCTACACCTTC.

J is TRBJ1-2 and V is TRBV20-1; the match to TRBD1 covers 9 bases. CDR1 DFQATT and CDR2 SNEGSKA come from the germline V gene (reference sequence). The CDR3 has 13 residues. The J segment lost 4 bases and the V segment lost 5 bases, leaving 5 bases of the junction unmatched. The CDR3 is CSAWDRVAYGYTF. DNA of the CDR3: TGCAGTGCTTGGGACAGGGTGGCCTATGGCTACACCTTC.

V is TRBV7-6 and J is TRBJ2-5; 7 positions agree with TRBD1. CDR1 and CDR2 (germline): SGHVS, FNYEAQ. J gave up 5 bases and V 8 bases, and 8 bases lay outside the gene matches. The CDR3 extends over 13 amino acids. Here the CDR3 DNA reads TGTGCCAGCCGAGCCGGGACAGAGGAGACCCAGTACTTC. Protein product: CASRAGTEETQYF.

The chain uses TRBV6-2 or TRBV6-3 and TRBJ2-7; the match to TRBD2 covers 13 bases. There are 15 residues in the CDR3. Per the germline V gene, CDR1 is MNHEY and CDR2 is SVGEGT. Trimming cost V 5 bases and J 3 bases; bases outside gene matches: 4. CDR3 in amino acids: CASSPGLAGFYEQYF. The DNA for the CDR3 is TGTGCCAGCAGTCCGGGACTAGCGGGATTCTACGAGCAGTACTTC.

This chain links TRBV12-3 or TRBV12-4 with TRBJ1-1; 8 bases fit TRBD1. This CDR3 region has 15 residues. With 6 bases clipped from V and 4 bases from J, the junction kept 10 bases outside the gene matches. The CDR3 DNA is TGTGCCAGCAGCCTCGGACAGGGTCGGGGCACTGAAGCTTTCTTT. This gives the protein CASSLGQGRGTEAFF.

The chain carries TRBV7-6 and TRBJ2-1; 7 bases map to TRBD2. The CDR3 totals 12 residues. Germline V CDR1 and CDR2: SGHVS, FNYEAQ. V shed 5 bases, J shed 10 bases, and the junction held 5 bases outside the gene matches. The CDR3 coding sequence is TGTGCCAGCAGCCACCTAGCGGCCGAGCAGTTCTTC. Protein sequence: CASSHLAAEQFF.

The chain is built from TRBV7-2 and TRBJ1-5; TRBD1 aligns across 9 bases. The CDR3 sequence is 15 residues long. Germline loops: CDR1 SGHTA, CDR2 FQGNSA. The ends lost 1 base at V and 9 bases at J; junction bases unmatched: 7. DNA for the CDR3: TGTGCCAGCAGCTTAGATGCGGGACAGGGAAGGCCCCAGCATTTT. Its translation is CASSLDAGQGRPQHF.

The chain joins TRBV28 to TRBJ1-1; 8 bases line up with TRBD1. CDR1 is MDHEN and CDR2 is SYDVKM in the germline V gene. This CDR3 region has 13 residues. J gave up 7 bases and V 1 base, and 2 bases lay outside the gene matches. The CDR3 coding sequence is TGTGCCAGCAGTTTATTGGGACAGGATGAAGCTTTCTTT. Translating gives CASSLLGQDEAFF.

This clonotype came up once. This chain uses TRBV15 with TRBJ1-1, with a possible D match to TRBD1 (5 bases). V lost 0 bases to trimming and J lost 10 bases, with 15 bases between them. CDR3 length: 14 amino acids. CDR1 and CDR2 (germline): LNHNV, YYDKDF (reference sequence). DNA for the CDR3: TGTGCCACCAGCAGAGATGCGGCTTCGGGGGGAGCTTTCTTT. Protein product: CATSRDAASGGAFF.

The genes are TRBV19 and TRBJ2-6; D gene ambiguous. In germline, CDR1 is LNHDA, CDR2 SQIVND (reference sequence). Trimming stripped 3 bases from V and 0 bases from J, with 18 bases between. This CDR3 has 19 amino acids. This chain's CDR3 is CASSIRWSQQTSGANVLTF. The CDR3 DNA reads as TGTGCCAGTAGTATTCGGTGGTCCCAACAAACCTCTGGGGCCAACGTCCTGACTTTC.

The chain links TRBV6-1 to TRBJ1-2; perhaps TRBD1 as D (6 bases). V was cut by 5 bases and J by 7 bases, with 14 bases left in between. Germline assignment: CDR1 MNHNS and CDR2 SASEGT. CDR3 length: 13 residues. CDR3 amino acids: CASSTHRVGGYTF. CDR3 DNA: TGTGCCAGCAGTACTCACAGGGTTGGTGGCTACACCTTC.

J is TRBJ2-7 and V is TRBV9; D tentatively fits TRBD1 or TRBD2 (5 bases each). Between the trimmed V and J ends, which lost 5 bases and 0 bases, there was a span of 9 bases. There are 13 residues in the CDR3. Looked up from germline, CDR1 is SGDLS and CDR2 is YYNGEE. CDR3 in amino acids: CASRGEGSYEQYF. The CDR3 bases are TGTGCCAGCAGGGGGGAAGGCTCCTACGAGCAGTACTTC. Full variable domain (outside the CDR3, taken from reference TRBV9 and TRBJ2-7): DSGVTQTPKHLITATGQRVTLRCSPRSGDLSVYWYQQSLDQGLQFLIQYYNGEERAKGNILERFSAQQFPDLHSELNLSSLELGDSALYFCASRGEGSYEQYFGPGTRLTVT.

This chain uses TRBV29-1 with TRBJ2-7; D ambiguous. Germline loops: CDR1 SQVTM, CDR2 ANQGSEA. Trimming left V 5 bases short and J 2 bases short, with 7 bases between. CDR3 length: 11 residues. The CDR3 sequence is CSVLITYEQYF. The CDR3 DNA is TGCAGCGTTTTAATTACCTACGAGCAGTACTTC.

This clonotype turned up a few times. This chain uses TRBV2 with TRBJ1-5, with TRBD1 matching 7 bases. After removal of 9 bases from V and 10 bases from J, the junction contained 12 bases not matched to a gene. This CDR3 is 13 amino acids long. CDR1 and CDR2 from the germline V gene are SNHLY and FYNNEI. The CDR3 sequence: CASGRDSNFPQHF. The CDR3 DNA follows: TGTGCCAGTGGCCGGGACAGCAACTTTCCCCAGCATTTT.

The rearrangement uses TRBV5-4 and TRBJ1-2, with D unclear. From germline, CDR1 is SGHNT and CDR2 YYREEE (reference sequence). This CDR3 comprises 12 residues. V lost 4 bases, J lost 7 bases, and 11 bases lay in between. The CDR3 spells CASSEGFVGYTF. CDR3 in DNA: TGTGCCAGCAGCGAGGGCTTCGTTGGCTACACCTTC.

The chain uses TRBV12-3 or TRBV12-4 and TRBJ1-2, with TRBD1 matching 7 bases. V gave up 5 bases and J gave up 8 bases; unmatched junction bases: 11. This CDR3 region has 14 residues. As DNA, the CDR3 is TGTGCCAGCAGTCCACCGGACAGGTCTATGGGCTACACCTTC. It specifies CASSPPDRSMGYTF.

This clonotype is large. This chain connects TRBV20-1 to TRBJ2-7, with D perhaps matching TRBD2 (5 bases). The CDR3 extends over 15 amino acids. CDR1 is DFQATT and CDR2 is SNEGSKA in the germline V gene (reference sequence). Trimming took off 0 bases at V and 4 bases at J, with 16 bases between the two ends. As DNA, the CDR3 is TGCAGTGCTAGAGATCGGAACGGGGTGGGGTACGAGCAGTACTTC. Protein product: CSARDRNGVGYEQYF.

The genes are TRBV20-1 and TRBJ2-7; TRBD2 matches 10 bases. V dropped 6 bases and J dropped 2; count of bases not matched to a gene: 7. CDR3 size: 14 residues. From germline, CDR1 is DFQATT and CDR2 SNEGSKA (reference sequence). In DNA form, the CDR3 reads TGCAGTGCCCCCGTAGCGGGGGGAACCTACGAGCAGTACTTC. Encoded protein: CSAPVAGGTYEQYF.

The chain has TRBV6-2 or TRBV6-3 and TRBJ2-7, with 8 bases identical to TRBD1. The junction had 10 bases not matched to a gene; V was cut back by 6 bases and J by 6 bases. In germline, CDR1 is MNHEY, CDR2 SVGEGT. The CDR3 totals 14 residues. CDR3 in amino acids: CASSPPGQGREQYF. The CDR3 DNA reads as TGTGCCAGCAGCCCTCCTGGACAGGGTCGCGAGCAGTACTTC.

By frequency in the sample, this clonotype is medium-sized. The V call is TRBV5-6, the J call TRBJ1-1; tentative D call: TRBD1 (6 bases). Germline V lookup: CDR1 SGHDT, CDR2 YYEEEE. The CDR3 loop spans 13 amino acids. Trimming removed 5 bases at V and 8 bases at J, with 16 bases between. The CDR3 DNA reads TGTGCCAGCAGTTACCGCCTCGGACAGGAAGCTTTCTTT. Residues: CASSYRLGQEAFF.

The CDR3 sequence: CASSVRNTGQETQYF. CDR3 nucleotide sequence: TGTGCCAGCAGTGTGAGAAATACGGGCCAAGAGACCCAGTACTTC. The chain links TRBV2 to TRBJ2-5; unclear D gene. The germline gives CDR1 SNHLY, CDR2 FYNNEI. The CDR3 sequence is 15 residues long. V dropped 4 bases and J dropped 1 base, with 13 bases sitting between them.

This sequence joins TRBV4-1 and TRBJ2-3, with a weak D call TRBD2 (6 bases). The ends were cut back, 6 bases at V and 2 bases at J, with 15 bases in the middle. CDR1 MGHRA and CDR2 YSYEKL come from the germline V gene. The CDR3 is 15 amino acids. CDR3 nucleotides: TGCGCCAGCAGGCCCGGGGGATTATTCACAGATACGCAGTATTTT. Its translation: CASRPGGLFTDTQYF.

The chain recombines TRBV30 with TRBJ1-6, with TRBD1 as a possible D gene (5 bases). The CDR3 sequence is 15 residues long. With 1 base removed from V and 10 bases from J, the gap between germline ends came to 17 bases. CDR1 is GTSNPN and CDR2 is SVGIG in the germline V gene (reference sequence). DNA for the CDR3: TGTGCCTGGAGTGGTTCTGGGCAGGGTCGATCACCCCTCCACTTT. Its translation is CAWSGSGQGRSPLHF. Full variable domain (rest looked up from reference TRBV30 and TRBJ1-6): SQTIHQWPATLVQPVGSPLSLECTVEGTSNPNLYWYRQAAGRGLQLLFYSVGIGQISSEVPQNLSASRPQDRQFILSSKKLLLSDSGFYLCAWSGSGQGRSPLHFGNGTRLTVT.

This sequence joins TRBV10-3 and TRBJ2-3, with D possibly being TRBD1 or TRBD2 (5 bases each). This CDR3 comprises 13 residues. Germline V CDR1 and CDR2: ENHRY, SYGVKD. V was trimmed by 6 bases and J by 4 bases, leaving 11 bases between them. This chain's CDR3 is CAISRDVSDTQYF. The CDR3 DNA is TGTGCCATCAGCCGGGACGTATCAGATACGCAGTATTTT.